This passage covers 23 T cell receptor beta chains from one sample sequenced in a study of T-cell reconstitution after alpha-beta-depleted transplantation in children. Unique molecular identifiers were incorporated during preparation of the TCRbeta library. TCRdb reanalysed the PCR reads using MiXCR and keeps one entry per CDR3 protein. The top ten clones hold 27% of a sample with around 450,000 distinct CDR3 sequences, approximately 42% of them seen once. The sequenced sample was PBMCs, obtained before TCRalphabeta/CD19-depleted stem cell transplant. All receptors derive from a girl aged 2 to 9 with aplastic anemia, due to receive a stem cell transplant.

This chain uses TRBV5-1 with TRBJ2-7, with 7 bases that match TRBD1. The CDR3 sequence is 15 residues long. Trimming at V came to 3 bases and at J to 6 bases, leaving 12 bases not matched to a gene. Germline V gene data show CDR1 as SGHRS and CDR2 as YFSETQ. DNA for the CDR3: TGCGCCAGCAGCTCCGGACAGGCCGTACGTACCGAGCAGTACTTC. Translated: CASSSGQAVRTEQYF.

This chain uses TRBV29-1 with TRBJ2-7, with D unresolved. V lost 4 bases and J lost 4, with 11 bases in between. The CDR3 covers 12 residues. The germline gives CDR1 SQVTM, CDR2 ANQGSEA. The CDR3 nucleotides are TGCAGCGTTGTCACGGCCGGGTACGAGCAGTACTTC. Translation: CSVVTAGYEQYF.

The genes are TRBV7-9 and TRBJ2-1; D is uncertain. Trimming cost V 3 bases and J 3 bases, with 9 bases left between them. The CDR3 has 14 amino acids. Per the germline V gene, CDR1 is SEHNR and CDR2 is FQNEAQ (reference sequence). This CDR3 reads CASSFRSSYNEQFF. CDR3 nucleotides: TGTGCCAGCAGCTTCCGGAGTAGCTACAATGAGCAGTTCTTC.

The chain joins TRBV7-2 to TRBJ2-1; D is uncertain. The V gene's germline CDR1 is SGHTA and CDR2 FQGNSA. Trimming left V 5 bases short and J 3 bases short, with 14 bases between. The CDR3 consists of 15 residues. CDR3 coding DNA: TGTGCCAGCAGCCCCCTAGTCGGATTCTACAATGAGCAGTTCTTC. It translates to CASSPLVGFYNEQFF.

The chain has TRBV20-1 and TRBJ1-3, with D possibly matching TRBD1 (6 bases). CDR1 is DFQATT, CDR2 SNEGSKA, per germline (reference sequence). This CDR3 is built from 17 residues. The V gene lost 0 bases and the J gene lost 2 bases, with 17 bases spanning the gap. The CDR3 is CSARDALGAGTGNTIYF. The CDR3 DNA reads TGCAGTGCTAGAGATGCATTGGGGGCAGGGACTGGAAACACCATATATTTT.

Note on this clonotype: Since a much larger clone is just one base distant, this may be a read error. The V gene is TRBV28, the J gene TRBJ2-2, with 14 bases fitting TRBD2. Per germline, CDR1 MDHEN and CDR2 SYDVKM. The CDR3 has 16 residues. V lost 6 bases and J lost 2; bases outside the gene matches: 2. The CDR3 bases are TGTGCCAGCAGCGGGACTAGCGGGAGTAACACCGGGGAGCTGTTTTTT. Translating gives CASSGTSGSNTGELFF.

This clonotype was seen a single time. The chain is built from TRBV5-1 and TRBJ2-5, with D unclear. The CDR3 contains 14 residues. CDR1 is SGHRS, CDR2 YFSETQ, per germline. V lost 2 bases, J lost 0 bases, and 8 bases lay in between. The CDR3 sequence is CASSLTADQETQYF. The DNA of the CDR3 is TGCGCCAGCAGCTTAACGGCCGACCAAGAGACCCAGTACTTC.

The sample holds a few counts of this clonotype. The genes are TRBV7-2 and TRBJ1-1, with D unclear. The CDR3 consists of 14 residues. Trimming left V 6 bases short and J 3 bases short, with 14 bases between. The germline V gene has CDR1 SGHTA and CDR2 FQGNSA. CDR3 sequence reads: CASRSPGRDTEAFF. The CDR3 region has the DNA TGTGCCAGCAGGTCCCCTGGGCGGGACACTGAAGCTTTCTTT.

This clonotype was seen ten or more times. V is TRBV7-8 and J is TRBJ2-1; 7 bases fit TRBD2. CDR3 size: 14 residues. Germline V gene data show CDR1 as SGHVS and CDR2 as FQNEAQ. Germline trimming cut 5 bases from V and 6 bases from J; bases unmatched to any gene: 7. The CDR3 sequence: CASSPRAGVNEQFF. DNA for the CDR3: TGTGCCAGCAGCCCACGGGCGGGAGTCAATGAGCAGTTCTTC.

This clonotype was counted many times. Germline is not matched at one junction end, which may reflect a read error. J is TRBJ2-7 and V is TRBV5-1, with D perhaps matching TRBD1 (5 bases). Germline values: CDR1 SGHRS, CDR2 YFSETQ. The length of the CDR3 is 12 residues. The CDR3 region is CASSFDSYEQYF. The CDR3 coding sequence is TGTGCCAGCAGTTTCGACAGTTACGAGCAGTACTTC.

The rearrangement uses TRBV29-1 and TRBJ2-3, with 7 bases matching TRBD1. Germline V gives CDR1 SQVTM, CDR2 ANQGSEA. V shed 5 bases, J shed 10 bases, and the junction held 18 bases outside the gene matches. The CDR3 sequence is 15 residues long. The CDR3, as DNA: TGCAGCGTTAAGGTTCCAGGGGGTGTGATCGGATCGCAGTATTTT. Its protein is CSVKVPGGVIGSQYF.

The V and J genes are TRBV12-3 or TRBV12-4 and TRBJ2-5, with D possibly being TRBD1 or TRBD2 (5 bases each). Trimming took 6 bases from V and 5 from J, leaving 13 bases between them. The length of the CDR3 is 13 residues. In DNA, the CDR3 is TGTGCCAGCAGCACGAGGGGCGAGGAGACCCAGTACTTC. Translation gives CASSTRGEETQYF.

V usage is TRBV15 and J usage is TRBJ2-7; D remains unclear. This CDR3 region has 14 residues. CDR1 is LNHNV and CDR2 is YYDKDF in the germline V gene (reference sequence). V gave up 1 base and J gave up 2 bases, with 9 bases separating them. The CDR3: CATSRAVGPYEQYF. In DNA, the CDR3 is TGTGCCACCAGCAGAGCCGTCGGCCCCTACGAGCAGTACTTC.

The CDR3 spells CASSPGGTHEQYF. The CDR3 DNA sequence: TGTGCCAGCAGCCCCGGGGGTACACACGAGCAGTACTTC. The V and J genes are TRBV16 and TRBJ2-7; TRBD2 might be the D (6 bases). The CDR3 is 13 amino acids. Trimming took 4 bases from V and 5 from J, leaving 12 bases between them. Germline V gene lookup returns CDR1 KGHSY and CDR2 FQNENV.

This clonotype was recorded a few times. CDR3 sequence: CASSPPGPTDTQYF. The CDR3 DNA sequence: TGTGCCAGCTCACCCCCGGGGCCCACAGATACGCAGTATTTT. The J gene is TRBJ2-3, the V gene TRBV18; perhaps D is TRBD1 or TRBD2 (5 bases each). Trimming removed 3 bases from V and 2 bases from J, with 9 bases in between. Germline V gene lookup returns CDR1 KGHSH and CDR2 LQKENI. The CDR3 has 14 amino acids.

This rearrangement joins TRBV7-9 to TRBJ2-5; no firm D call. Per germline, CDR1 SEHNR and CDR2 FQNEAQ (reference sequence). V was clipped by 3 bases and J by 0 bases, with 8 bases between them. The CDR3 extends over 14 amino acids. CDR3 in amino acids: CASSFAVYQETQYF. CDR3 coding DNA: TGTGCCAGCAGCTTTGCAGTGTACCAAGAGACCCAGTACTTC.

This clonotype came up many times. The chain employs TRBV6-2 or TRBV6-3 and TRBJ2-7; possibly TRBD2 for D (7 bases). CDR1 MNHEY and CDR2 SVGEGT come from the germline V gene. The V end was cut by 10 bases, the J end by 1 base, with 20 bases between. This CDR3 is built from 15 residues. CDR3 nucleotide sequence: TGTGCCACCCGCTCGAGGGGGGGCGCATCCTACGAGCAGTACTTC. Translating gives CATRSRGGASYEQYF.

This clonotype was counted ten times or more. The rearrangement uses TRBV20-1 and TRBJ2-1; possible D gene TRBD1, 6 bases. Germline CDR1 reads DFQATT; CDR2 reads SNEGSKA (reference sequence). V gave up 6 bases and J gave up 6 bases, with 9 bases separating them. The CDR3 is 11 amino acids. CDR3 loop: CSARGSNEQFF. The CDR3 bases are TGCAGTGCGAGGGGGAGCAATGAGCAGTTCTTC.

The sample holds many counts of this clonotype. This rearrangement joins TRBV5-6 to TRBJ1-5, with a weak D call TRBD1 (5 bases). V lost 0 bases and J lost 7, with 11 bases in between. Germline lookup yields CDR1 SGHDT and CDR2 YYEEEE. This CDR3 is 14 amino acids long. The CDR3 loop is CASSLGGLGQPQHF. The DNA of the CDR3 is TGTGCCAGCAGCTTGGGGGGGTTGGGCCAGCCCCAGCATTTT.

This clonotype was seen more than once but under ten times. V is TRBV7-6 and J is TRBJ2-2, with 8 positions matching TRBD1. Losses at the gene ends were 1 base for V and 5 bases for J; bases not matched to a gene: 6. Germline CDR1 and CDR2: SGHVS and FNYEAQ. There are 16 residues in the CDR3. CDR3 protein: CASSLGGTGGTGELFF. The DNA for the CDR3 is TGTGCCAGCAGCTTAGGCGGGACAGGAGGAACCGGGGAGCTGTTTTTT.

The gene calls are TRBV5-5 and TRBJ1-1; 7 nucleotides line up with TRBD1. V was pared by 4 bases and J by 5 bases, with 8 bases of the junction left unmatched. This CDR3 is 14 amino acids long. CDR1 and CDR2 from the germline V gene are SGHKS and YYEKEE (reference sequence). CDR3 region: CASSVTGVETEAFF. The CDR3 DNA follows: TGTGCCAGCAGCGTCACAGGGGTGGAGACTGAAGCTTTCTTT. Drawing the rest from reference TRBV5-5 and TRBJ1-1, the complete variable domain is DAGVTQSPTHLIKTRGQQVTLRCSPISGHKSVSWYQQVLGQGPQFIFQYYEKEERGRGNFPDRFSARQFPNYSSELNVNALLLGDSALYLCASSVTGVETEAFFGQGTRLTVV.

The chain carries TRBV27 and TRBJ2-1, with a weak D call TRBD2 (5 bases). The CDR3 sequence is 14 residues long. V was shortened by 8 bases and J by 9 bases, with 20 bases between the two germline ends. Germline V gene lookup returns CDR1 MNHEY and CDR2 SMNVEV (reference sequence). CDR3 sequence (DNA): TGTGCCAGCCGGCTTCTATGGGAGTCACCTGAGCAGTTCTTC. It encodes CASRLLWESPEQFF.

This chain uses TRBV18 with TRBJ1-4; D uncertain. Germline CDR1 KGHSH, CDR2 LQKENI. CDR3 length: 16 residues. V was pared by 2 bases and J by 0 bases, with 10 bases between. This chain's CDR3 is CASSPNIAATNEKLFF. In DNA, the CDR3 is TGTGCCAGCTCACCAAATATAGCCGCAACTAATGAAAAACTGTTTTTT.